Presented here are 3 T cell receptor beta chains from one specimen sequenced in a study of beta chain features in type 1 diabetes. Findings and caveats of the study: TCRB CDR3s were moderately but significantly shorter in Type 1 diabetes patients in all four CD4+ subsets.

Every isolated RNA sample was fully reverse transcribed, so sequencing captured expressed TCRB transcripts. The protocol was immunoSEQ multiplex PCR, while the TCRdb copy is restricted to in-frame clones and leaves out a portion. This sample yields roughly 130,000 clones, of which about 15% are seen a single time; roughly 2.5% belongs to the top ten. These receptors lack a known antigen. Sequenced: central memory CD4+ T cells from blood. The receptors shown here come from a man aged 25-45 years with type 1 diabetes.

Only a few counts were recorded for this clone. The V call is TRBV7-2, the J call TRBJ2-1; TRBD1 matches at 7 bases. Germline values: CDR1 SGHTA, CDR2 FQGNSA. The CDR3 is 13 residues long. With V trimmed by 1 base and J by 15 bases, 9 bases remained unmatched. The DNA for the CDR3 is TGTGCCAGCAGCTTAGGGGTAGATAGGGACAGGTTCTTC. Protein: CASSLGVDRDRFF.

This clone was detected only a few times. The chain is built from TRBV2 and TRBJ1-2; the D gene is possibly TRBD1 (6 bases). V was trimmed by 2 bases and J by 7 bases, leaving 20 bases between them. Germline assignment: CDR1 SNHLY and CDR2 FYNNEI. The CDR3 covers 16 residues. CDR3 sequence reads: CASSEMGTTGTGGYTF. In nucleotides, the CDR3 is TGTGCCAGCAGTGAAATGGGGACCACAGGGACGGGTGGCTACACCTTC.

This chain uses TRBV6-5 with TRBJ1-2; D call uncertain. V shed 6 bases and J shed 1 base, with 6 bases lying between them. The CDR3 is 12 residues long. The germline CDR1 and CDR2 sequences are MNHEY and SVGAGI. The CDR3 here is CASRDHNYGYTF. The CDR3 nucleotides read TGTGCCAGCAGGGACCATAACTATGGCTACACCTTC.